These 9 T cell receptor beta chains were all obtained from the same sample, sequenced in a study of blood T cell repertoires in COVID-19 (dated by TCRdb to about 2020). Library generation was performed with the immunoSEQ multiplex PCR assay. TCRdb retrieved this table from immuneACCESS and kept in-frame rearrangements only. Not all clones are present; in checked studies, unresolved V genes account for under half, and no reason is known for the remainder. The sample table shows roughly 130,000 clones, and 80% are seen once. Jointly, the top ten make up approximately 2% of the sample. The sequenced sample was peripheral blood. These TCRs come from an older man with acute or convalescent COVID-19.

J is TRBJ2-2 and V is TRBV2, with 7 positions matching TRBD2. Trimming cost V 5 bases and J 7 bases; bases outside gene matches: 4. The germline gives CDR1 SNHLY, CDR2 FYNNEI. The CDR3 extends over 13 amino acids. CDR3 sequence (DNA): TGTGCCAGCAGTAAGGGGAGGGTCGGGGAGCTGTTTTTT. Its protein product is CASSKGRVGELFF.

This chain joins TRBV5-1 and TRBJ2-2, with TRBD1 identical over 7 bases. The CDR3 spans 16 residues. CDR1 and CDR2 (germline): SGHRS, YFSETQ. V shed 3 bases and J 6 bases; nucleotides not matched to a gene: 11. CDR3 protein: CASSYITGAGAGELFF. In DNA form, the CDR3 reads TGCGCCAGCAGCTATATAACAGGGGCTGGAGCCGGGGAGCTGTTTTTT.

The chain uses TRBV6-5 and TRBJ1-2, with 10 positions matching TRBD1. The length of the CDR3 is 14 residues. With V trimmed by 4 bases and J by 4 bases, 3 bases remained unmatched. Germline loops: CDR1 MNHEY, CDR2 SVGAGI. The CDR3 is CASSFRQGAYGYTF. The DNA for the CDR3 is TGTGCCAGCAGTTTCCGACAGGGGGCCTATGGCTACACCTTC.

The chain recombines TRBV5-1 with TRBJ1-3; D unresolved. Germline values: CDR1 SGHRS, CDR2 YFSETQ. CDR3 length: 13 amino acids. Trimming took 0 bases from V and 4 from J, leaving 5 bases between them. CDR3 bases: TGCGCCAGCAGCTTGGGCGGGGGAAACACCATATATTTT. It is translated as CASSLGGGNTIYF.

The count of this clone is one. Just one base apart from a much larger clone, this may be a read error. The chain is built from TRBV28 and TRBJ1-5; 7 bases match TRBD1. Germline V gene lookup returns CDR1 MDHEN and CDR2 SYDVKM. There are 15 residues in the CDR3. The CDR3 region has the DNA TGTGTCAGCAGCCAGGCAGGGGGAGGCAATCAGCCCCAGCATTTT. Translated, it gives CVSSQAGGGNQPQHF.

The table lists this clone with a few counts. The V gene is TRBV12-3 or TRBV12-4, the J gene TRBJ1-2; tentative D call: TRBD1 (5 bases). V was pared by 3 bases and J by 8 bases, with 10 bases between. This CDR3 is built from 12 residues. In DNA, the CDR3 is TGTGCCAGCAGTTTTGGGGCCCACGGCTACACCTTC. This gives the protein CASSFGAHGYTF.

The chain carries TRBV30 and TRBJ1-2; D is unclear. The germline V and J ends were trimmed by 1 base and 5 bases, with 5 bases remaining between them. The CDR3 spans 11 residues. Germline V gives CDR1 GTSNPN, CDR2 SVGIG (reference sequence). CDR3 amino acids: CAWSDMYGYTF. DNA of the CDR3: TGTGCCTGGAGTGACATGTATGGCTACACCTTC.

The chain couples TRBV19 to TRBJ1-6, with D perhaps TRBD1 (5 bases). This CDR3 comprises 14 residues. CDR1 is LNHDA and CDR2 is SQIVND in the germline V gene (reference sequence). V was cut by 0 bases and J by 10 bases, with 10 bases left in between. CDR3: CASSIEDSLSPLHF. The CDR3 bases are TGTGCCAGTAGTATAGAAGACAGTCTCTCACCCCTCCACTTT.

This chain links TRBV18 with TRBJ1-5; D uncertain. V was trimmed by 4 bases and J by 4 bases, leaving 8 bases between them. CDR3 length: 13 residues. CDR1 and CDR2 (germline): KGHSH, LQKENI. Written as DNA, the CDR3 is TGTGCCAGCTCACTAACGGTGAATCAGCCCCAGCATTTT. This codes for CASSLTVNQPQHF.